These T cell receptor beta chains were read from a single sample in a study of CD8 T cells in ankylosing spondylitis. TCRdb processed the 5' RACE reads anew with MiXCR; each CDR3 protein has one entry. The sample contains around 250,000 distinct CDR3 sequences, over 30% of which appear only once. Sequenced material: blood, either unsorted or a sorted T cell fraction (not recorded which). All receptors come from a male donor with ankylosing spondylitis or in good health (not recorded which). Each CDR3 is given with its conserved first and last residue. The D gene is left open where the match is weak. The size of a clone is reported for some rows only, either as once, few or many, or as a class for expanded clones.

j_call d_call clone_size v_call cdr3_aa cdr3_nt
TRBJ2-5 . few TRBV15 CATSRPYEGETQYF TGTGCCACCAGCAGACCTTATGAGGGGGAGACCCAGTACTTC
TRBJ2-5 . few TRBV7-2 CASSLTLRETQYF TGTGCCAGCAGCTTAACTCTGCGAGAGACCCAGTACTTC
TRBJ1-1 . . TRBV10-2 CASRFTLGTEAFF TGCGCCAGCAGGTTTACCCTTGGCACTGAAGCTTTCTTT
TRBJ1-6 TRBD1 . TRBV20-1 CSAVTATGEINSPLHF TGCAGTGCAGTAACCGCGACAGGGGAGATTAATTCACCCCTCCACTTT
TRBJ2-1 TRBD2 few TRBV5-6 CASSPSGVPYNEQFF TGTGCCAGCAGTCCTAGCGGGGTCCCCTACAATGAGCAGTTCTTC
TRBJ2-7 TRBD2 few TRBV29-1 CSVGGRQGYEQYF TGCAGCGTCGGCGGGAGGCAGGGCTACGAGCAGTACTTC
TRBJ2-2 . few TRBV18 CASSPWDSNTGELFF TGTGCCAGCTCACCATGGGACTCCAACACCGGGGAGCTGTTTTTT
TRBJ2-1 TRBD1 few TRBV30 CAWSVSRALAGTGEFF TGTGCCTGGAGTGTCTCTCGCGCCCTCGCCGGGACAGGGGAGTTCTTC
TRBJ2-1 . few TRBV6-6 CASSTLGYNEQFF TGTGCCAGCAGTACGCTAGGCTACAATGAGCAGTTCTTC
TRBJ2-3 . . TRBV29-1 CSVELGVGTDTQYF TGCAGCGTTGAATTGGGGGTAGGCACAGATACGCAGTATTTT
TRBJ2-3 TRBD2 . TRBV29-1 CSVEHPERGGADTQYF TGCAGCGTTGAACACCCTGAACGGGGGGGCGCAGATACGCAGTATTTT